Below, one T cell receptor (beta chain) is given with its context. Antigen specificity is unknown. PCR primers comprised 60 Vbeta and 13 Jbeta primers. Here immunoSEQ multiplex PCR was the method, and the copy in TCRdb shows in-frame clones only, minus some. The repertoire consists of some 71,000 clones, with 60% to 85% occurring once and the leading ten covering more than 3%. These data belong to a study of cytomegalovirus exposure and HLA in healthy donors. Regarding the study as a whole: Later, an analysis showed that TCR beta chains associated with HLA were more clonally expanded than others that were equally common.

Germline-derived CDR1 and CDR2 are MNHEY and SMNVEV (reference sequence). The CDR3 runs to 12 residues. Trimming took 5 bases from V and 4 from J; bases not matched to a gene: 1. Healthy bone marrow donors supplied every sample. The chain joins TRBV27 to TRBJ2-7, with TRBD2 matching over 8 bases. The sequencing sample was made of PBMCs. This TCR was sampled from a man aged 18 to 30 in good health and CMV-seronegative. In DNA, the CDR3 is TGTGCCAGCAGTAGCGGGGGATACGAGCAGTACTTC. This encodes CASSSGGYEQYF.